This T cell receptor (beta chain) was profiled in a study of blood T cell repertoires in COVID-19. Overall study: Donors in the United States, Italy and Spain gave samples during acute or convalescent COVID-19. From T cells, B-cell-depleted T cells, or PBMCs came the material, which was cDNA or gDNA.

Per the original data handling: Estimated nucleated cell counts came from reference gene primer amplification. Profiling relied on immunoSEQ multiplex PCR, and the TCRdb table lists in-frame clones only, not all of them. V, J and clone size were drawn from that table, and D and trimming were deduced from the DNA. The sample records roughly 99,000 clones, over 80% being singletons. CDR1 is MDHEN and CDR2 is SYDVKM in the germline V gene. Trimming removed 6 bases from V and 5 bases from J; junction bases left unmatched: 28. The CDR3 has 21 amino acids. Source material: peripheral blood. The J gene is TRBJ1-1, the V gene TRBV28, with 9 positions matching TRBD1. This sequence originates from a woman aged 25 to 39 with acute or convalescent COVID-19. The CDR3 loop is CASSLHALGSARGQGGTEAFF. The CDR3 DNA reads TGTGCCAGCAGCCTCCACGCCCTGGGATCCGCGCGGGGACAGGGTGGGACTGAAGCTTTCTTT.